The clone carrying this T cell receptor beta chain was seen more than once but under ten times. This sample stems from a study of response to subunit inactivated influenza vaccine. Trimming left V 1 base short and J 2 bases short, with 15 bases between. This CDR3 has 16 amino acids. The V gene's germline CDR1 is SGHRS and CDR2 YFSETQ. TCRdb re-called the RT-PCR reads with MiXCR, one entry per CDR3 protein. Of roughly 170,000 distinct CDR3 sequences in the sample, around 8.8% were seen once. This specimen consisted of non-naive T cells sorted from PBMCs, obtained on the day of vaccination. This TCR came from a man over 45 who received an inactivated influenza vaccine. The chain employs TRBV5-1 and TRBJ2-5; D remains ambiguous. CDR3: CASSLWPETEQETQYF. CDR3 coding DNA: TGCGCCAGCAGCTTGTGGCCAGAAACGGAACAAGAGACCCAGTACTTC.